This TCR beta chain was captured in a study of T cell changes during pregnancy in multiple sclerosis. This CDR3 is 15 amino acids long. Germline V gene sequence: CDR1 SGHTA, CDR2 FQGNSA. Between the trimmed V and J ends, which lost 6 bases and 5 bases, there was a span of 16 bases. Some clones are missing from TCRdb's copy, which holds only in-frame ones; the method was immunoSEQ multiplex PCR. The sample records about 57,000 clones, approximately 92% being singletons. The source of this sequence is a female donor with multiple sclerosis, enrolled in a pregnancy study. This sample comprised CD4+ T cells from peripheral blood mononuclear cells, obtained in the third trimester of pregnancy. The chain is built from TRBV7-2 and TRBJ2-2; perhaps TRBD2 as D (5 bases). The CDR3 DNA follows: TGTGCCAGCAGGGGAACTAGTCCTCAAACCGGGGAGCTGTTTTTT. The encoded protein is CASRGTSPQTGELFF.